A selection of T cell receptor beta chains follows, all from one sample in a study of T cells after yellow fever vaccination. TCRdb reanalysed the 5' RACE reads using MiXCR and keeps one entry per CDR3 protein. This sample has 500,000 to 550,000 distinct CDR3 sequences; around a fifth occur once, and the top ten carry approximately 16%. The material sequenced was PBMCs, taken less than 25 days after the first yellow fever vaccination. These receptors all come from a man between 18 and 35 years old who received the YFV17D yellow fever vaccine. CDR3s include the opening cysteine and the closing phenylalanine or tryptophan. The D gene is left open where the match is weak. Clone sizes are given selectively: once, few, many, or a class where the clone is expanded.

V	size	D	J	CDR3	DNA
TRBV4-2	NA	NA	TRBJ1-3	CASSQDFVAVIF	TGTGCCAGCAGCCAAGACTTCGTGGCAGTGATTTTT
TRBV19	few	NA	TRBJ2-1	CASFGGLAYNEQFF	TGTGCCAGTTTCGGGGGGCTAGCCTACAATGAGCAGTTCTTC
TRBV5-1	NA	NA	TRBJ2-3	CASTIRERDTQYF	TGCGCCAGCACCATAAGGGAGAGAGATACGCAGTATTTT
TRBV10-3	NA	NA	TRBJ2-1	CAISEEKPGLRTNEQFF	TGTGCCATCAGTGAGGAAAAGCCGGGACTCAGGACGAATGAGCAGTTCTTC
TRBV4-1	NA	TRBD2	TRBJ2-4	CASSQGTSGVGIQYF	TGCGCCAGCAGCCAAGGGACTAGCGGGGTGGGCATTCAGTACTTC
TRBV6-1	few	NA	TRBJ2-5	CASSKRGTVNQETQYF	TGTGCCAGCAGCAAACGGGGGACAGTCAACCAAGAGACCCAGTACTTC
TRBV20-1	few	TRBD2	TRBJ2-3	CSASDPGEGDTQYF	TGCAGTGCTAGTGATCCGGGGGAGGGAGATACGCAGTATTTT
TRBV20-1	few	TRBD2	TRBJ2-1	CSARPPGGIHEQFF	TGCAGTGCTAGACCCCCCGGGGGGATCCATGAGCAGTTCTTC
TRBV3-1	NA	TRBD2	TRBJ2-2	CASSQVGVSSGGATGELFF	TGTGCCAGCAGCCAAGTCGGGGTGTCTAGCGGGGGAGCAACCGGGGAGCTGTTTTTT
TRBV5-1	NA	NA	TRBJ1-5	CASSLAGTYNQPQHF	TGCGCCAGCAGCTTGGCCGGGACATACAATCAGCCCCAGCATTTT
TRBV20-1	NA	TRBD2	TRBJ2-1	CSARIAGGSYNEQFF	TGCAGTGCTCGGATCGCGGGGGGAAGTTACAATGAGCAGTTCTTC
TRBV20-1	NA	TRBD1	TRBJ1-4	CSVPQGEGKLFF	TGCAGTGTTCCGCAGGGGGAAGGAAAACTGTTTTTT
TRBV20-1	NA	TRBD1	TRBJ2-1	CSAEGQGIHEQFF	TGCAGTGCTGAAGGACAGGGTATCCATGAGCAGTTCTTC
TRBV12-3/TRBV12-4	NA	TRBD1	TRBJ1-3	CASSLHRRDRGLYSGNTIYF	TGTGCCAGCTCCCTACACCGCCGGGACAGGGGCCTGTACTCTGGAAACACCATATATTTT
TRBV19	NA	TRBD1	TRBJ1-5	CASTQGVGNQPQHF	TGTGCCAGTACCCAGGGGGTCGGCAATCAGCCCCAGCATTTT
TRBV10-3	NA	NA	TRBJ1-1	CAITRGLNTEAFF	TGTGCCATCACGCGCGGGCTGAACACTGAAGCTTTCTTT
TRBV5-1	few	NA	TRBJ2-3	CASSLVPAGTTDTQYF	TGCGCCAGCAGCTTGGTACCCGCAGGGACCACAGATACGCAGTATTTT
TRBV7-9	NA	TRBD2	TRBJ2-3	CASSLTHSGDSTDTQYF	TGTGCCAGCAGCTTAACCCATAGCGGGGATTCGACAGATACGCAGTATTTT
TRBV12-3/TRBV12-4	NA	NA	TRBJ1-6	CASSFSRVNQDSYNSPLHF	TGTGCCAGCAGTTTTTCCAGGGTCAACCAAGACTCCTATAATTCACCCCTCCACTTT
TRBV2	NA	TRBD2	TRBJ2-5	CASSAMAGGISGETQYF	TGTGCCAGCAGTGCAATGGCGGGGGGGATATCAGGAGAGACCCAGTACTTC
TRBV7-2	NA	NA	TRBJ1-1	CASSLVGLMNTEAFF	TGTGCCAGCAGCTTAGTAGGCCTGATGAACACTGAAGCTTTCTTT
TRBV7-2	many	TRBD1	TRBJ2-4	CASSLGGSTKNIQYF	TGTGCCAGCAGCCTAGGGGGCAGTACCAAAAACATTCAGTACTTC
TRBV10-3	NA	TRBD1	TRBJ2-7	CAISKTGGDEQYF	TGTGCCATCAGCAAGACAGGGGGTGACGAGCAGTACTTC
TRBV7-9	few	NA	TRBJ2-5	CASSLAGARGTQYF	TGTGCCAGCAGCTTAGCCGGGGCCAGGGGGACCCAGTACTTC
TRBV9	NA	TRBD2	TRBJ2-2	CASSVASGIGGAPTGELFF	TGTGCCAGCAGCGTAGCTAGCGGTATTGGCGGGGCCCCCACCGGGGAGCTGTTTTTT
TRBV20-1	few	NA	TRBJ1-5	CSAAGSNQPQHF	TGCAGTGCCGCCGGCAGCAATCAGCCCCAGCATTTT
TRBV7-2	NA	NA	TRBJ1-6	CASSLASGAGSPLHF	TGTGCCAGCAGCTTAGCTTCAGGGGCAGGGTCACCCCTCCACTTT
TRBV18	NA	NA	TRBJ1-2	CASSPYDRSRGYTF	TGTGCCAGCTCACCTTACGACAGGTCCCGTGGCTACACCTTC
TRBV7-3	NA	TRBD1	TRBJ2-7	CASSPSTGERSEQYF	TGTGCCAGCAGCCCATCAACAGGGGAACGGAGCGAGCAGTACTTC
TRBV7-6	many	TRBD1	TRBJ1-1	CASRPGQGNTEAFF	TGTGCCAGCAGACCGGGACAGGGGAACACTGAAGCTTTCTTT
TRBV11-2	few	TRBD2	TRBJ2-2	CASGLAGTGELFF	TGTGCCAGCGGACTAGCGGGGACCGGGGAGCTGTTTTTT
TRBV6-1	few	NA	TRBJ1-1	CASSLTGGDGYTEAFF	TGTGCCAGCAGTCTGACGGGGGGGGACGGTTACACTGAAGCTTTCTTT
TRBV11-2	NA	NA	TRBJ1-1	CASSLLAPAGLVNTEAFF	TGTGCCAGCAGCTTACTGGCCCCGGCAGGGCTGGTGAACACTGAAGCTTTCTTT
TRBV28	NA	NA	TRBJ2-7	CASSLPGDYEQYF	TGTGCCAGCAGTTTGCCCGGGGACTACGAGCAGTACTTC
TRBV10-3	few	TRBD1	TRBJ2-5	CAISEPTDRGRETQYF	TGTGCCATCAGTGAGCCAACCGACAGGGGGAGGGAGACCCAGTACTTC